This TCR beta chain was sequenced during a study of blood T cell repertoires in COVID-19. Study-wide context: The United States, Italy and Spain supplied acute and convalescent COVID-19 samples. In each case, the material was cDNA or gDNA derived from T cells, B-cell-depleted T cells, or PBMCs.

This clone was seen only once. CDR1 MGHRA and CDR2 YSYEKL come from the germline V gene. Trimming shortened V by 1 base and J by 6 bases, and 10 bases separated the two germline ends. The CDR3 is 13 amino acids. The authors' processing: It was from reference gene primer amplification that nucleated cell counts were estimated. Sequenced by immunoSEQ multiplex PCR; TCRdb stores in-frame clones only, minus some. V and J calls and clone size are those listed in that table; D and trimming were worked out from the DNA. The sample shows 150,000 to 200,000 clones, roughly nine tenths of them seen only once. The sample was peripheral blood. This TCR was recovered from a man between 18 and 35 years old who had recovered from COVID-19. V is TRBV4-1 and J is TRBJ2-7; D is perhaps TRBD1 (6 bases). The CDR3 loop is CASSQANRAEQYF. The CDR3 DNA reads as TGCGCCAGCAGCCAAGCTAACAGGGCCGAGCAGTACTTC.